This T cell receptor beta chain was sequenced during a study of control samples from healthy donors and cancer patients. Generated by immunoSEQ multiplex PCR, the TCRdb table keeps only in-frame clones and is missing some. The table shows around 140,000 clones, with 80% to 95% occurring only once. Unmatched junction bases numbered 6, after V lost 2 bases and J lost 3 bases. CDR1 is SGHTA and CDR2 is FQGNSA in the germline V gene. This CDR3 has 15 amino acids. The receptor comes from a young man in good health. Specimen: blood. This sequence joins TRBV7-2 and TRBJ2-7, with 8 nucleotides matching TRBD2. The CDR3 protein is CASSLMSGGSYEQYF. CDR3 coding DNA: TGTGCCAGCAGCTTAATGTCGGGGGGGAGCTACGAGCAGTACTTC. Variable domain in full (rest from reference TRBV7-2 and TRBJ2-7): GAGVSQSPSNKVTEKGKDVELRCDPISGHTALYWYRQSLGQGLEFLIYFQGNSAPDKSGLPSDRFSAERTGGSVSTLTIQRTQQEDSAVYLCASSLMSGGSYEQYFGPGTRLTVT.